These 32 T cell receptor beta chains originate from one sample sequenced in a study of blood T cell repertoires in COVID-19. Assay: immunoSEQ multiplex PCR; the TCRdb copy retains only in-frame clones and omits some. This sample carries hundreds of thousands of clones, around 84% of them seen once, and the ten largest clones take approximately 7.4%. Sequencing input: PBMCs or T cells enriched from blood (not recorded which). The receptor set was obtained from a middle-aged woman with acute COVID-19.

This clone showed up just a few times. The chain couples TRBV10-3 to TRBJ2-1, with TRBD2 matching 10 bases. The CDR3 length is 16 residues. Losses at the gene ends were 4 bases for V and 7 bases for J; bases not matched to a gene: 10. Germline lookup yields CDR1 ENHRY and CDR2 SYGVKD. Here the CDR3 DNA reads TGTGCCATCAGTGGCCCAAGGACTAGCGGTATGAATGAGCAGTTCTTC. This encodes CAISGPRTSGMNEQFF.

V usage is TRBV29-1 and J usage is TRBJ1-1; D perhaps matches TRBD1 (5 bases). The CDR3 covers 13 residues. In germline, CDR1 is SQVTM, CDR2 ANQGSEA. V lost 2 bases and J 4 bases, leaving 11 bases between the germline ends. CDR3 nucleotide sequence: TGCAGCGTTGAATATGGGGGGGGCACTGAAGCTTTCTTT. Translation gives CSVEYGGGTEAFF.

This clone was observed a few times. This rearrangement joins TRBV6-5 to TRBJ2-2; TRBD1 agrees at 10 bases. Germline trimming cut 6 bases from V and 6 bases from J; bases unmatched to any gene: 4. The CDR3 sequence is 14 residues long. Germline V CDR1 and CDR2: MNHEY, SVGAGI. The CDR3 bases are TGTGCCAGCAGGGGGGACAGGGGCGCCGGGGAGCTGTTTTTT. This gives the protein CASRGDRGAGELFF.

J is TRBJ2-3 and V is TRBV7-8; 13 positions match TRBD2. CDR3 length: 19 residues. Germline lookup yields CDR1 SGHVS and CDR2 FQNEAQ. Trimming removed 2 bases from V and 0 bases from J; junction bases left unmatched: 8. CDR3 region: CASSLSRTSGRASTDTQYF. The CDR3 bases are TGTGCCAGCAGCTTATCTCGGACTAGCGGGAGAGCTAGCACAGATACGCAGTATTTT. Using reference TRBV7-8 and TRBJ2-3 for the parts outside the CDR3, the full variable domain is GAGVSQSPRYKVAKRGQDVALRCDPISGHVSLFWYQQALGQGPEFLTYFQNEAQLDKSGLPSDRFFAERPEGSVSTLKIQRTQQEDSAVYLCASSLSRTSGRASTDTQYFGPGTRLTVL.

The V call is TRBV5-5, the J call TRBJ2-1; 8 nucleotides match TRBD1. With V trimmed by 3 bases and J by 10 bases, 12 bases remained unmatched. Germline V gene sequence: CDR1 SGHKS, CDR2 YYEKEE (reference sequence). The CDR3 contains 15 residues. CDR3 in DNA: TGTGCCAGCAGCTCCCCCGGGACAGGAGTGATCGAGCAGTTCTTC. Residues: CASSSPGTGVIEQFF.

The CDR3 sequence: CASRLGRYTDTQYF. The CDR3 nucleotides are TGTGCCAGCAGGCTGGGCAGGTACACAGATACGCAGTATTTT. The chain carries TRBV7-9 and TRBJ2-3, with D unresolved. Germline V CDR1 and CDR2: SEHNR, FQNEAQ (reference sequence). V was clipped by 6 bases and J by 2 bases, with 12 bases between them. The CDR3 has 14 residues. The variable domain in full, with the rest retrieved from reference TRBV7-9 and TRBJ2-3, is DTGVSQNPRHKITKRGQNVTFRCDPISEHNRLYWYRQTLGQGPEFLTYFQNEAQLEKSRLLSDRFSAERPKGSFSTLEIQRTEQGDSAMYLCASRLGRYTDTQYFGPGTRLTVL.

The chain is built from TRBV7-8 and TRBJ2-1; perhaps TRBD2 as D (5 bases). Germline CDR1 and CDR2: SGHVS and FQNEAQ. Trimming removed 5 bases at V and 8 bases at J, with 16 bases between. The CDR3 has 14 residues. The CDR3: CASSPREGADEQFF. For the CDR3, the DNA is TGTGCCAGCAGCCCGAGGGAAGGAGCCGATGAGCAGTTCTTC.

This chain links TRBV6-1 with TRBJ1-1, with TRBD1 matching over 9 bases. Unmatched junction bases numbered 6, after V lost 3 bases and J lost 4 bases. The CDR3 is made up of 15 amino acids. Germline CDR1 reads MNHNS; CDR2 reads SASEGT. The CDR3 region has the DNA TGTGCCAGCAGTGATAAGGGACAGGGACGCACTGAAGCTTTCTTT. Translating gives CASSDKGQGRTEAFF.

V is TRBV9 and J is TRBJ1-3, with D uncertain. The CDR3 has 16 amino acids. V gave up 1 base and J gave up 2 bases, with 13 bases separating them. Looked up from germline, CDR1 is SGDLS and CDR2 is YYNGEE. The chain's CDR3 is CASSVKATSAGNTIYF. As DNA, the CDR3 is TGTGCCAGCAGCGTAAAAGCCACCTCGGCTGGAAACACCATATATTTT.

A word on this clone: The sample contains more than one DNA sequence encoding this CDR3. V gene TRBV9 combines with J gene TRBJ2-2; the D is unclear. V was shortened by 0 bases and J by 7 bases, with 4 bases between the two germline ends. The CDR3 runs 12 residues. Germline CDR1 SGDLS, CDR2 YYNGEE. This chain's CDR3 is CASSVVSGELFF. Written as DNA, the CDR3 is TGTGCCAGCAGCGTAGTTAGCGGGGAGCTGTTTTTT.

The rearrangement links TRBV7-2 to TRBJ2-3; 11 nucleotides line up with TRBD1. This CDR3 spans 15 amino acids. The V gene's germline CDR1 is SGHTA and CDR2 FQGNSA. Trimming cost V 4 bases and J 6 bases; bases outside gene matches: 6. CDR3 loop: CASSSGQGARDTQYF. The CDR3, as DNA: TGTGCCAGCAGCTCCGGACAGGGGGCGCGGGATACGCAGTATTTT. The full variable domain, completed using reference TRBV7-2 and TRBJ2-3, is GAGVSQSPSNKVTEKGKDVELRCDPISGHTALYWYRQSLGQGLEFLIYFQGNSAPDKSGLPSDRFSAERTGGSVSTLTIQRTQQEDSAVYLCASSSGQGARDTQYFGPGTRLTVL.

This chain uses TRBV3-1 (or the pseudogene TRBV3-2) with TRBJ2-3; tentative D call: TRBD2 (6 bases). Looked up from germline, CDR1 is LGHDT and CDR2 is YNNKEL (reference sequence). V lost 6 bases, J lost 3 bases, and 10 bases lay in between. The CDR3 consists of 13 residues. DNA of the CDR3: TGTGCCAGCAGTAAACTAGCAACAGATACGCAGTATTTT. Residues: CASSKLATDTQYF.

The rearrangement joins TRBV6-5 to TRBJ1-6; TRBD1 might be the D (6 bases). CDR3 length: 15 residues. Germline V gives CDR1 MNHEY, CDR2 SVGAGI. V was pared by 7 bases and J by 9 bases, with 19 bases between. The CDR3 sequence is CASNLQGTFGSPLHF. The CDR3 DNA reads TGTGCCAGCAATTTACAAGGGACATTCGGTTCACCCCTCCACTTT.

This chain uses TRBV4-3 with TRBJ2-4; 10 positions match TRBD2. The CDR3 length is 16 residues. Unmatched junction bases numbered 7, after V lost 1 base and J lost 7 bases. Germline V gene sequence: CDR1 LGHNA, CDR2 YSLEER. DNA of the CDR3: TGCGCCAGCAGCCAAGGACTAGGGGGACTAGCGAACATTCAGTACTTC. Its translation is CASSQGLGGLANIQYF.

CDR3 nucleotides: TGTGCCAGCAGTGAATGCGGCTGTAACTATGGCTACACCTTC. Amino acid sequence: CASSECGCNYGYTF. The chain has TRBV25-1 and TRBJ1-2, with D hard to call. Germline V gene data show CDR1 as MGHDK and CDR2 as SYGVNS. CDR3 length: 14 amino acids. Trimming removed 1 base at V and 1 base at J, with 7 bases between.

The V and J genes are TRBV7-9 and TRBJ1-5; the D gene is possibly TRBD1 (5 bases). The germline V gene encodes CDR1 SEHNR and CDR2 FQNEAQ (reference sequence). The CDR3 is made up of 14 amino acids. Trimming removed 5 bases at V and 1 base at J, with 9 bases between. CDR3: CASSQWGSNQPQHF. The CDR3 DNA sequence: TGTGCCAGCAGCCAATGGGGCAGCAATCAGCCCCAGCATTTT.

This clone was observed a handful of times. The gene calls are TRBV7-2 and TRBJ2-7, with a possible D match to TRBD1 (6 bases). Trimming shortened V by 5 bases and J by 2 bases, and 19 bases separated the two germline ends. From germline, CDR1 is SGHTA and CDR2 FQGNSA. This CDR3 has 16 residues. The CDR3 DNA is TGTGCCAGCAGCCCGGGCCCTTACAGGGAACCCTACGAGCAGTACTTC. Encoded protein: CASSPGPYREPYEQYF.

This clone has only a few counts. This chain connects TRBV25-1 to TRBJ1-4, with D hard to call. Germline CDR1 is MGHDK and CDR2 is SYGVNS. CDR3 length equals 15 residues. V was shortened by 1 base and J by 7 bases, with 13 bases between the two germline ends. CDR3 in amino acids: CASSEFEGRAEKLFF. CDR3 nucleotide sequence: TGTGCCAGCAGTGAATTCGAGGGAAGGGCTGAAAAACTGTTTTTT.

The chain is built from TRBV5-1 and TRBJ2-5; 7 bases fit TRBD2. V gave up 0 bases and J gave up 0 bases; unmatched junction bases: 2. Germline lookup yields CDR1 SGHRS and CDR2 YFSETQ. The CDR3 sequence is 15 residues long. The CDR3 is CASSLDGTNQETQYF. CDR3 nucleotide sequence: TGCGCCAGCAGCTTGGATGGGACTAACCAAGAGACCCAGTACTTC.

This clone was counted once. The chain couples TRBV9 to TRBJ2-4; D is possibly TRBD1 (5 bases). Per the germline V gene, CDR1 is SGDLS and CDR2 is YYNGEE. The V gene lost 3 bases and the J gene lost 0 bases, with 7 bases spanning the gap. This CDR3 contains 14 residues. The DNA of the CDR3 is TGTGCCAGCAGCGCGACAGTAGCCAAAAACATTCAGTACTTC. Amino acids: CASSATVAKNIQYF.

The chain joins TRBV6-1 to TRBJ2-7; 13 bases align to TRBD2. This CDR3 is 17 amino acids long. Germline trimming cut 4 bases from V and 0 bases from J; bases unmatched to any gene: 6. Germline lookup yields CDR1 MNHNS and CDR2 SASEGT. The CDR3 region has the DNA TGTGCCAGCAGTGCCACTAGCGGGGGGGCCGGCTCCTACGAGCAGTACTTC. It codes for CASSATSGGAGSYEQYF.

This chain connects TRBV15 to TRBJ2-5; D is undetermined. The CDR3 sequence is 15 residues long. Germline V CDR1 and CDR2: LNHNV, YYDKDF (reference sequence). Between the trimmed V and J ends, which lost 0 bases and 0 bases, there was a span of 8 bases. CDR3: CATSRDGQYQETQYF. CDR3 coding DNA: TGTGCCACCAGCAGAGATGGTCAGTACCAAGAGACCCAGTACTTC.

The sample holds one count of this clone. The rearrangement uses TRBV28 and TRBJ2-1, with D hard to call. The V and J ends lost 3 bases and 5 bases respectively, with 5 bases between them. The germline CDR1 and CDR2 sequences are MDHEN and SYDVKM. CDR3 size: 12 residues. CDR3 coding DNA: TGTGCCAGCAGTTTTCGGGACAATGAGCAGTTCTTC. It encodes CASSFRDNEQFF.

The chain is built from TRBV15 and TRBJ2-5; D perhaps matches TRBD2 (6 bases). Trimming shortened V by 0 bases and J by 9 bases, and 29 bases separated the two germline ends. Germline V gene lookup returns CDR1 LNHNV and CDR2 YYDKDF (reference sequence). The CDR3 runs 19 residues. The CDR3 reads CATSRDWGRLSLDGGAQYF. For the CDR3, the DNA is TGTGCCACCAGCAGAGACTGGGGCCGGCTATCCTTGGACGGAGGGGCCCAGTACTTC.

This chain links TRBV3-1 (or the pseudogene TRBV3-2) with TRBJ1-3; D is perhaps TRBD1 (5 bases). CDR1 LGHDT and CDR2 YNNKEL come from the germline V gene (reference sequence). The CDR3 length is 15 residues. V was pared by 1 base and J by 2 bases, with 9 bases between. The CDR3 coding sequence is TGTGCCAGCAGCCAAGCACGCAGGGCTGGAAACACCATATATTTT. Its translation is CASSQARRAGNTIYF.

The rearrangement uses TRBV2 and TRBJ1-1; D is ambiguous. The V and J ends lost 4 bases and 1 base respectively, with 7 bases between them. Germline V gives CDR1 SNHLY, CDR2 FYNNEI. This CDR3 has 13 residues. The CDR3 protein is CASSGEANTEAFF. CDR3 DNA: TGTGCCAGCAGTGGGGAGGCGAACACTGAAGCTTTCTTT.

On this clone: Sequence at one end of the junction differs from germline and may be a read error. V usage is TRBV19 and J usage is TRBJ2-4, with D possibly being TRBD2 (6 bases). The CDR3 consists of 15 residues. Germline V gene data show CDR1 as LNHDA and CDR2 as SQIVND (reference sequence). The CDR3 loop reads CASSPREPAQNIQYF. The CDR3 DNA reads TGTGCCAGTAGTCCCCGGGAGCCAGCCCAAAACATTCAGTACTTC.

This chain connects TRBV7-9 to TRBJ1-6; tentatively, D is TRBD1 (5 bases). This CDR3 contains 13 residues. The germline V gene encodes CDR1 SEHNR and CDR2 FQNEAQ (reference sequence). Trimming pared 1 base from V and 10 bases from J, leaving 8 bases between. CDR3 nucleotides: TGTGCCAGCAGCTTAGGGGGGAGGTCACCCCTCCACTTT. Protein product: CASSLGGRSPLHF.

V and J are TRBV7-9 and TRBJ2-7; D gene ambiguous. CDR1 SEHNR and CDR2 FQNEAQ come from the germline V gene (reference sequence). This CDR3 is built from 11 residues. V was clipped by 5 bases and J by 2 bases, with 4 bases between them. This CDR3 is CASSRAYEQYF. The DNA for the CDR3 is TGTGCCAGCAGCCGGGCCTACGAGCAGTACTTC.

The chain uses TRBV19 and TRBJ2-5; TRBD1 matches at 7 bases. CDR3 size: 15 residues. Unmatched junction bases numbered 12, after V lost 7 bases and J lost 4 bases. Germline V CDR1 and CDR2: LNHDA, SQIVND (reference sequence). The CDR3 reads CASTPGGQLGETQYF. CDR3 nucleotides: TGTGCCAGTACCCCAGGGGGACAGCTGGGAGAGACCCAGTACTTC.

The chain uses TRBV7-9 and TRBJ1-2; D not certain. CDR1 and CDR2 (germline): SEHNR, FQNEAQ (reference sequence). The V end lost 4 bases, the J end lost 4 bases, and 19 bases lay between the germline ends. There are 16 residues in the CDR3. The CDR3 nucleotides are TGTGCCAGCAGCTCGAGGGTGGCCTTTCCTTCCTATGGCTACACCTTC. Amino acid sequence: CASSSRVAFPSYGYTF.

The chain combines TRBV11-1 with TRBJ2-5; 12 positions match TRBD1. V lost 7 bases and J lost 5; bases outside the gene matches: 8. Per the germline V gene, CDR1 is SGHAT and CDR2 is FQDESV (reference sequence). The CDR3 has 15 residues. CDR3 region: CASNLGTGGLETQYF. CDR3 in DNA: TGTGCCAGCAATCTCGGGACAGGGGGCTTGGAGACCCAGTACTTC.